Listed below are T cell receptor beta chains from one sample, sequenced in a study of blood T cell repertoires in COVID-19. Data came from immunoSEQ multiplex PCR; TCRdb stores just in-frame clones and leaves some out. This sample has approximately 120,000 clones; about 85% occur once, and the top ten carry 5% to 7.5%. Sample: peripheral blood. These receptors were collected from a man aged 80 or over with active or convalescent COVID-19. Each CDR3 is given with its conserved first and last residue.

>TRBV18|TRBJ2-1
CASSPPGYPSYNEQFF
>TRBV19|TRBJ2-7
CASSWGDLYEQYF
>TRBV3-1/TRBV3-2|TRBJ1-6
CASSQFRDSYNSPLHF
>TRBV9|TRBJ2-3
CASSVTDRAWTDTQYF
>TRBV5-6|TRBJ1-4
CASSATPSAEKLFF
>TRBV18|TRBJ2-7
CASSPRRDSYEQYF
>TRBV7-2|TRBJ2-7
CASSLGRAAYEQYF
>TRBV18|TRBJ2-3
CASSPTKAGARDTQYF
>TRBV7-2|TRBJ2-3
CASSLEGRGTDTQYF
>TRBV21-1|TRBJ1-2
CASSKKGTGGCWDYGYTF
>TRBV6-6|TRBJ2-2
CASRTGTDSNTGELFF
>TRBV6-5|TRBJ1-1
CASRGQGAGNTEAFF
>TRBV7-9|TRBJ1-1
CASSSPGQGNTEAFF
>TRBV7-9|TRBJ1-2
CASSQDYGYTF
>TRBV11-2|TRBJ2-7
CASSLDWSNSYEQYF
>TRBV7-9|TRBJ2-1
CASSIRDSLTGRSYNEQFF
>TRBV18|TRBJ1-2
CASSPGDTRRGYTF
>TRBV6-5|TRBJ1-5
CASSYRAGRQPQHF
>TRBV3-1/TRBV3-2|TRBJ1-6
CASSPGQDNSPLHF
>TRBV3-1/TRBV3-2|TRBJ2-4
CASSQADGQDFQIAKNIQYF
>TRBV30|TRBJ1-4
CAWSWGVATNEKLFF
>TRBV28|TRBJ1-2
CASRYPPGQGAEGYTF
>TRBV6-2/TRBV6-3|TRBJ2-6
CASSYSRVGWSGANVLTF
>TRBV24-1|TRBJ2-3
CAPRLIWIDLLCRGEDTQYF
>TRBV10-3|TRBJ2-1
CAISEPGQSSYNEQFF
>TRBV7-2|TRBJ2-7
CASSLGAGGIYEQYF
>TRBV5-5|TRBJ2-7
CASSLPDRGINEQYF
>TRBV29-1|TRBJ2-7
CSVQAGTRGYEQYF
>TRBV7-3|TRBJ1-1
CASSFSTGGATEAFF
>TRBV6-5|TRBJ2-7
CASVTAGGHEQYF
>TRBV2|TRBJ1-5
CASRLPGISNQPQHF
>TRBV18|TRBJ2-2
CASSLQGRTNTGELFF
>TRBV6-2/TRBV6-3|TRBJ1-1
CASSPRGTQNTEAFF
>TRBV11-3|TRBJ2-1
CASSLRDRLAGLNEQFF
>TRBV7-2|TRBJ2-7
CASSFLDRGRREQYF
>TRBV7-6|TRBJ2-3
CASSFAGGGTDTQYF
>TRBV21-1|TRBJ2-5
CASSKRGGALKRKTQYF
>TRBV7-6|TRBJ1-5
CASSSGTGRSNQPQHF
>TRBV28|TRBJ2-7
CASSLRYEQYF
>TRBV12-5|TRBJ1-1
CASGFGTDSEAFF
>TRBV5-1|TRBJ2-6
CASRTGGASGANVLTF
>TRBV19|TRBJ2-5
CASSIHRETGETQYF
>TRBV7-9|TRBJ1-1
CASSSPTDRTEAFF
>TRBV18|TRBJ2-6
CASSSVGTGLAGANVLTF
>TRBV19|TRBJ2-5
CASTSSAGETQYF
>TRBV5-5|TRBJ1-1
CASSLARQGVWINTEAFF
>TRBV5-6|TRBJ1-2
CASSFSSNVYGYTF
>TRBV24-1|TRBJ2-7
CATSAPPGNQQYF
>TRBV30|TRBJ1-2
CAWSLFSGQLYGYTF
>TRBV5-4|TRBJ2-7
CASSFAGTGYHEQYF
>TRBV7-9|TRBJ1-1
CASSLEPLNTEAFF
>TRBV2|TRBJ1-4
CASRDLGTVGEKLFF
>TRBV18|TRBJ2-7
CASSRPEKGAGYEQYF
>TRBV23-1|TRBJ1-4
CASSTSTDPGYEKLFF
>TRBV12-3/TRBV12-4|TRBJ1-5
CASSLGEVQPQHF